This TCR beta chain was sequenced during a study of long-term antiretroviral therapy in people with HIV. Regarding this clone: The antigen remains undetermined.

Points from the study as a whole: With ART, diversity went up but was still lower than in transplant donor controls.

The V end lost 2 bases, the J end lost 3 bases, and 9 bases lay between the germline ends. The CDR3 has 14 residues. Germline CDR1 is SNHLY and CDR2 is FYNNEI. The immunoSEQ assay was v3.0, run at survey level. Sequencing of each sample targeted 40,000-50,000 T-cell genomes. Sequenced by immunoSEQ multiplex PCR; TCRdb stores in-frame clones only, minus some. The repertoire holds about 28,000 clones, 93% seen once, with 10% in the top ten. The sequence derives from a man aged 35-49 years with HIV. The sequenced sample was unsorted PBMCs, obtained 6.2 years after starting antiretroviral therapy. J is TRBJ2-3 and V is TRBV2; D is perhaps TRBD2 (5 bases). The CDR3 DNA is TGTGCCAGCAGTGAAACGGGGATTACAGATACGCAGTATTTT. Protein: CASSETGITDTQYF.